Presented here are 24 T cell receptor beta chains from one specimen sequenced in a study of T-cell reconstitution after alpha-beta-depleted transplantation in children. Preparation of the TCRbeta library was carried out with unique molecular identifiers. TCRdb analysed the PCR reads with MiXCR anew, one entry per CDR3 protein. This sample has 81,000 or so distinct CDR3 sequences, with 15% to 18% found just once. The sequenced sample was PBMCs, mostly from graft donor cells, obtained 180 days after TCRalphabeta/CD19-depleted stem cell transplant. The receptors originated from a male patient between 2 and 15 years old who had a stem cell transplant for acute lymphoblastic leukemia, so the T cells may come from the graft donor.

The chain joins TRBV20-1 to TRBJ2-2; 7 positions agree with TRBD1. Germline V CDR1 and CDR2: DFQATT, SNEGSKA (reference sequence). This CDR3 spans 16 amino acids. The V segment lost 0 bases and the J segment 0 bases; nucleotides outside the gene matches: 4. As DNA, the CDR3 is TGCAGTGCTAGAGATCTGGACAGGCCGAACACCGGGGAGCTGTTTTTT. Translated: CSARDLDRPNTGELFF.

The chain recombines TRBV24-1 with TRBJ2-3; TRBD2 is a possible D gene (5 bases). Germline V CDR1 and CDR2: KGHDR, SFDVKD. The germline V and J ends were trimmed by 2 bases and 0 bases, with 14 bases remaining between them. The CDR3 length is 17 residues. CDR3 in amino acids: CATSDSGRETSTDTQYF. DNA for the CDR3: TGTGCCACCAGTGATTCCGGCCGGGAAACTAGCACAGATACGCAGTATTTT.

This chain connects TRBV12-3 or TRBV12-4 to TRBJ1-1, with D perhaps matching TRBD1 (6 bases). The V end lost 5 bases, the J end lost 5 bases, and 18 bases lay between the germline ends. The CDR3 sequence is 15 residues long. The CDR3 is CASSPLQGEDTEAFF. The CDR3 nucleotides are TGTGCCAGCAGTCCCCTACAGGGAGAAGATACTGAAGCTTTCTTT.

Only a few counts were recorded for this clonotype. V gene TRBV20-1 combines with J gene TRBJ2-3; D remains unclear. Germline CDR1 reads DFQATT; CDR2 reads SNEGSKA (reference sequence). This CDR3 is built from 15 residues. Trimming removed 0 bases from V and 5 bases from J, with 15 bases in between. This chain's CDR3 is CSAREVAKPVDTQYF. CDR3 DNA sequence: TGCAGTGCTAGAGAGGTCGCTAAGCCTGTAGATACGCAGTATTTT.

Points on this clonotype: A read error may be the cause here, since a much bigger clone is one base away. The chain joins TRBV11-2 to TRBJ1-5; no clear D gene. In germline, CDR1 is SGHAT, CDR2 FQNNGV. CDR3 length: 16 residues. CDR3 region: CASILDPGYSNQPQHF. CDR3 sequence (DNA): TGTGCCAGCATCTTAGATCCAGGATATAGCAATCAGCCCCAGCATTTT.

This clonotype was observed at least ten times. This chain uses TRBV6-6 with TRBJ1-1, with a weak D call TRBD1 (6 bases). The CDR3 has 13 amino acids. CDR1 is MNHNY, CDR2 SVGAGI, per germline (reference sequence). Between the trimmed V and J ends, which lost 2 bases and 7 bases, there was a span of 11 bases. In DNA, the CDR3 is TGTGCCAGCAGTTACGTCCAACAGGGTGAAGCTTTCTTT. This codes for CASSYVQQGEAFF.

A few counts support this clonotype. The genes are TRBV10-3 and TRBJ2-5; the D gene is possibly TRBD1 (6 bases). Trimming removed 8 bases from V and 7 bases from J, with 17 bases in between. This CDR3 has 13 residues. The germline CDR1 and CDR2 sequences are ENHRY and SYGVKD. The CDR3 sequence: CAIRDTQRGTQYF. The CDR3 DNA is TGTGCCATCCGGGACACTCAAAGAGGGACCCAGTACTTC.

This clonotype was seen more than once but under ten times. The V and J genes are TRBV3-1 and TRBJ1-1; weak D call: TRBD1 (5 bases). V lost 0 bases and J 4 bases, leaving 12 bases between the germline ends. CDR3 length: 15 residues. Germline V gene lookup returns CDR1 LGHDT and CDR2 YNNKEL (reference sequence). The CDR3 coding sequence is TGTGCCAGCAGCCAAGATGGGGCGTTCGTCACTGAAGCTTTCTTT. It is translated as CASSQDGAFVTEAFF.

The CDR3: CASSLGRTTGEQYF. CDR3 sequence (DNA): TGTGCCAGCAGCCTAGGTCGAACTACGGGCGAGCAGTACTTC. The chain has TRBV9 and TRBJ2-7; D is unclear. The CDR3 runs to 14 residues. Trimming left V 4 bases short and J 6 bases short, with 17 bases between. Germline values: CDR1 SGDLS, CDR2 YYNGEE. Combining the CDR3 with reference TRBV9 and TRBJ2-7 gives the whole variable domain DSGVTQTPKHLITATGQRVTLRCSPRSGDLSVYWYQQSLDQGLQFLIQYYNGEERAKGNILERFSAQQFPDLHSELNLSSLELGDSALYFCASSLGRTTGEQYFGPGTRLTVT.

A remark on this clonotype: A clone one base away is much larger, so this may be a read error. The CDR3 ends on some other residue instead of the conserved phenylalanine or tryptophan, so this is likely a read error. The V and J genes are TRBV7-2 and TRBJ2-1; D unresolved. Trimming took 4 bases from V and 10 from J, leaving 20 bases between them. From germline, CDR1 is SGHTA and CDR2 FQGNSA. The CDR3 sequence is 15 residues long. The CDR3 reads CASSSRPDAVVEQFI. The CDR3 DNA reads as TGTGCCAGCAGCTCGCGGCCGGATGCAGTGGTAGAGCAGTTCATC.

The chain links TRBV12-3 or TRBV12-4 to TRBJ1-2; D remains ambiguous. The CDR3 sequence is 13 residues long. Trimming cost V 1 base and J 4 bases, with 7 bases left between them. In DNA, the CDR3 is TGTGCCAGCAGTTTAGAAGCTGCCTATGGCTACACCTTC. It yields the protein CASSLEAAYGYTF.

This clonotype was found a few times. The V and J genes are TRBV5-1 and TRBJ2-7; D remains unclear. In germline, CDR1 is SGHRS, CDR2 YFSETQ. This CDR3 contains 13 residues. Trimming stripped 0 bases from V and 3 bases from J, with 7 bases between. CDR3 protein: CASSLVSDYEQYF. The DNA of the CDR3 is TGCGCCAGCAGCTTGGTGTCAGACTACGAGCAGTACTTC.

In this sample, this clonotype turned up many times. The CDR3 loop is CASSFSPDRGLGYGYTF. CDR3 in DNA: TGTGCCAGCAGCTTCAGTCCGGACAGGGGGCTCGGCTATGGCTACACCTTC. This rearrangement joins TRBV5-5 to TRBJ1-2, with 11 bases aligning to TRBD1. The V segment lost 2 bases and the J segment 4 bases; nucleotides outside the gene matches: 10. From germline, CDR1 is SGHKS and CDR2 YYEKEE (reference sequence). The CDR3 is 17 amino acids.

The V call is TRBV7-2, the J call TRBJ2-7; 7 nucleotides line up with TRBD1. The CDR3 totals 14 residues. Losses at the gene ends were 4 bases for V and 0 bases for J; bases not matched to a gene: 3. CDR1 is SGHTA and CDR2 is FQGNSA in the germline V gene. The CDR3 DNA is TGTGCCAGCAGCTCGACAGGGCTCTCCTACGAGCAGTACTTC. This gives the protein CASSSTGLSYEQYF.

In its sample, this clonotype was seen many times. The chain links TRBV20-1 to TRBJ2-1, with TRBD2 matching over 10 bases. V was pared by 4 bases and J by 4 bases, with 4 bases of the junction left unmatched. Germline V gene sequence: CDR1 DFQATT, CDR2 SNEGSKA (reference sequence). This CDR3 has 14 amino acids. The CDR3 here is CSAKASGGYNEQFF. The CDR3 DNA follows: TGCAGTGCTAAAGCTAGCGGGGGATACAATGAGCAGTTCTTC.

The V and J genes are TRBV9 and TRBJ1-1; D is unresolved. The V gene lost 2 bases and the J gene lost 0 bases, with 5 bases spanning the gap. Germline values: CDR1 SGDLS, CDR2 YYNGEE. This CDR3 is built from 13 residues. The CDR3 DNA sequence: TGTGCCAGCAGCGTCGGGATGAACACTGAAGCTTTCTTT. This encodes CASSVGMNTEAFF.

The sample holds many counts of this clonotype. At one boundary the junction diverges from the germline segment, which might be a read error. The chain carries TRBV5-8 and TRBJ2-1; perhaps TRBD1 as D (6 bases). Germline V gene sequence: CDR1 SGHTS, CDR2 YDEGEE. The CDR3 runs to 14 residues. Here the CDR3 DNA reads TGTGCCAGCATCTTGGACAGAACCTACAATGAGCAGTTCTTC. This encodes CASILDRTYNEQFF.

This clonotype was counted many times. J is TRBJ1-1 and V is TRBV4-2; D remains unclear. The ends were cut back, 3 bases at V and 3 bases at J, with 14 bases in the middle. This CDR3 has 15 residues. Germline loops: CDR1 LGHNA, CDR2 YNFKEQ. The CDR3, as DNA: TGTGCCAGCAGCCACCCTATCGACACCCACACTGAAGCTTTCTTT. Its protein product is CASSHPIDTHTEAFF.

This sequence joins TRBV14 and TRBJ1-1; TRBD1 is a possible D gene (5 bases). Trimming pared 6 bases from V and 1 base from J, leaving 15 bases between. CDR1 and CDR2 (germline): SGHDN, FVKESK. CDR3 length equals 15 residues. The CDR3 reads CASSPHSGRNTEAFF. CDR3 nucleotide sequence: TGTGCCAGCAGTCCTCACTCGGGACGGAACACTGAAGCTTTCTTT.

This clonotype has only a few counts. The chain carries TRBV20-1 and TRBJ2-1, with D unclear. The CDR3 is made up of 14 amino acids. Germline V gives CDR1 DFQATT, CDR2 SNEGSKA (reference sequence). Trimming left V 6 bases short and J 4 bases short, with 16 bases between. The CDR3 DNA follows: TGCAGTGCCCCCTCCGGTTTGGGGTACAATGAGCAGTTCTTC. It encodes CSAPSGLGYNEQFF.

The gene calls are TRBV28 and TRBJ1-5; 8 nucleotides align to TRBD1. The CDR3 spans 15 residues. J gave up 3 bases and V 9 bases, and 10 bases lay outside the gene matches. From germline, CDR1 is MDHEN and CDR2 SYDVKM. The CDR3 spells CASQLQGASNQPQHF. DNA of the CDR3: TGTGCCAGTCAACTGCAGGGGGCATCCAATCAGCCCCAGCATTTT.

This clonotype has just a few counts. The rearrangement uses TRBV20-1 and TRBJ2-1; no reliable D call. Germline CDR1 DFQATT, CDR2 SNEGSKA (reference sequence). The CDR3 sequence is 13 residues long. V was trimmed by 3 bases and J by 7 bases, leaving 13 bases between them. The CDR3 protein is CSASTTLKNEQFF. The DNA for the CDR3 is TGCAGTGCTAGCACTACCCTCAAAAATGAGCAGTTCTTC.

The sample holds a few counts of this clonotype. J is TRBJ2-4 and V is TRBV5-1, with D perhaps TRBD2 (5 bases). Trimming cost V 0 bases and J 8 bases, with 6 bases left between them. The germline V gene encodes CDR1 SGHRS and CDR2 YFSETQ. The length of the CDR3 is 12 residues. CDR3 sequence (DNA): TGCGCCAGCAGCTTGGACGGGGACATTCAGTACTTC. Translated, it gives CASSLDGDIQYF. Filled out from reference TRBV5-1 and TRBJ2-4, the complete variable domain reads KAGVTQTPRYLIKTRGQQVTLSCSPISGHRSVSWYQQTPGQGLQFLFEYFSETQRNKGNFPGRFSGRQFSNSRSEMNVSTLELGDSALYLCASSLDGDIQYFGAGTRLSVL.

V usage is TRBV29-1 and J usage is TRBJ2-3; D is tentatively TRBD1 or TRBD2 (5 bases each). V lost 6 bases and J 5 bases, leaving 21 bases between the germline ends. CDR3 length equals 15 residues. Germline V lookup: CDR1 SQVTM, CDR2 ANQGSEA. The CDR3 sequence: CSVGGEGHKKDTQYF. CDR3 DNA: TGCAGCGTCGGTGGTGAGGGGCATAAAAAAGATACGCAGTATTTT.